This T cell receptor beta chain was found in a study of CD8+ T cells in alopecia areata. Study in general: Tofacitinib ran 6 to 18 months, followed by 6 months off drug. Study-level results: Tofacitinib significantly brought down scalp clonality and expanded CD8+ clones among top 100.

As to this clone: The antigen remains undetermined.

Treatment in this sample: oral pan-JAK inhibitor, 5-10 mg twice daily. Alopecia areata patients provided lesional scalp punch biopsies and peripheral blood, both collected for the study. Extracted RNA was reverse transcribed, and the resulting cDNA served as sequencing template. The protocol was immunoSEQ multiplex PCR, while the TCRdb copy is restricted to in-frame clones and leaves out a portion. The sample lists some 58,000 clones; 46% were seen once. V shed 5 bases and J shed 0 bases, with 13 bases lying between them. Germline values: CDR1 SQVTM, CDR2 ANQGSEA. This CDR3 region has 15 residues. The chain joins TRBV29-1 to TRBJ2-2; D possibly corresponds to TRBD1 (6 bases). The specimen comprised CD8+ T cells sorted from blood, sampled at approximately week 39, from a patient treated with tofacitinib. This clonotype was sampled from a human donor with alopecia areata. The CDR3 DNA sequence: TGCAGCGTTTACCCGGGACAATCGAACACCGGGGAGCTGTTTTTT. As protein: CSVYPGQSNTGELFF.